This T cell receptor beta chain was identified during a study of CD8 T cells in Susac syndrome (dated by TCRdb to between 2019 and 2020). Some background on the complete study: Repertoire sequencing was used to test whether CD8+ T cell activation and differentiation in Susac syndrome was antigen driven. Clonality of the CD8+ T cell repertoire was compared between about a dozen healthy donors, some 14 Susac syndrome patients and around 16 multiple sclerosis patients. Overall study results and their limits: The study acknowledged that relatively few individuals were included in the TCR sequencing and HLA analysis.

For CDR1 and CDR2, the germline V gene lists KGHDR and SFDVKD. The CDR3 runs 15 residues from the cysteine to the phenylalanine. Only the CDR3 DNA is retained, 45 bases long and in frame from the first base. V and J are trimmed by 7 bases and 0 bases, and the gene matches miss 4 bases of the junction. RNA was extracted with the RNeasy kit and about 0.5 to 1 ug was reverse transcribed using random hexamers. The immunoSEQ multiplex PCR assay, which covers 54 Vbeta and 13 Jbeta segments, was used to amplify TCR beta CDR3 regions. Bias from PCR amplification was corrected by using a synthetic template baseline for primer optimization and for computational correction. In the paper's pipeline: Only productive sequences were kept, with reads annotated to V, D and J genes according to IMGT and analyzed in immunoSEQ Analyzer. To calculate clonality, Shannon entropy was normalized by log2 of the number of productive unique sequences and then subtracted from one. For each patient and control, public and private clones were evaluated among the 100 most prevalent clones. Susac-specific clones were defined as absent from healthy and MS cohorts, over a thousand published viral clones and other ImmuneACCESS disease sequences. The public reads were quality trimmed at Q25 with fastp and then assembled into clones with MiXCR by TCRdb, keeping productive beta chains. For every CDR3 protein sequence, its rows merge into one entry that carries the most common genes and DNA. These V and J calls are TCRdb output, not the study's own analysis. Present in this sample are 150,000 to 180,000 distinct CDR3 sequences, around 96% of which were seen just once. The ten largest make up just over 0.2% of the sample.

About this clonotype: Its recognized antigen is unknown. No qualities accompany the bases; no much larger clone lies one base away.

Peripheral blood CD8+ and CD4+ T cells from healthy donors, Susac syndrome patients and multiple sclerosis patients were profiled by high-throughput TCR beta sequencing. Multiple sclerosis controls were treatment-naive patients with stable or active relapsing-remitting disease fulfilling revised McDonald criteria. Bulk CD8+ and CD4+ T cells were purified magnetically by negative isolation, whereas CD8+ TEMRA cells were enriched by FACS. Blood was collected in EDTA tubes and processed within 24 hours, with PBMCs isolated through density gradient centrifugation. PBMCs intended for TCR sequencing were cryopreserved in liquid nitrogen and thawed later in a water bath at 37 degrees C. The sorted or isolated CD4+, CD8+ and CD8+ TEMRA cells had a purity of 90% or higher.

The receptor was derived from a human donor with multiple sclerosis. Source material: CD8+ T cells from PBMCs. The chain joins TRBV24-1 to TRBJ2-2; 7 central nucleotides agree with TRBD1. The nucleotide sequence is TGTGCCACCAGGGGACAGACTCCGAACACCGGGGAGCTGTTTTTT. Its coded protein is CATRGQTPNTGELFF.